Listed here is a single TCR beta chain. What it binds is unknown. As every portion of the isolated RNA was reverse transcribed, the sequencing read expressed TCRB transcripts. The protocol was immunoSEQ multiplex PCR, while the TCRdb copy is restricted to in-frame clones and leaves out a portion. Of a few hundred thousand clones in the sample, approximately 28% were seen once. These data originate in a study of beta chain features in type 1 diabetes. Germline CDR1 and CDR2: SGHRS and YFSETQ. V dropped 0 bases and J dropped 4; count of bases not matched to a gene: 4. This CDR3 has 15 amino acids. Study results and caveats: Individuals with type 1 diabetes displayed fewer insertions and more deletions at VDJ junctions.

The sequence derives from a man younger than 35 in good health. Material: naive CD4+ T cells from blood. The J gene is TRBJ2-3, the V gene TRBV5-1; 8 bases are shared with TRBD2. DNA for the CDR3: TGCGCCAGCAGCTTGGGTAGCGGGATCGCAGATACGCAGTATTTT. Residues: CASSLGSGIADTQYF.